The present entry profiles one T cell receptor (beta chain) with its context. This sample is part of a study of blood T cell repertoires in COVID-19. Overall study: Acute-phase and convalescent COVID-19 samples originated in the United States, Italy and Spain.

Germline V gene data show CDR1 as LGHDT and CDR2 as YNNKEL (reference sequence). Between the trimmed V and J ends, which lost 0 bases and 8 bases, there was a span of 13 bases. The CDR3 runs to 14 residues. Produced via immunoSEQ multiplex PCR; TCRdb's table is partial and in-frame only. Of about 140,000 clones detected, over 65% appear once; the ten largest clones hold roughly 17%. The TCR comes from a man aged 50 or older with acute or convalescent COVID-19. Specimen: peripheral blood. The gene calls are TRBV3-1 (or the pseudogene TRBV3-2) and TRBJ1-2; no clear D. The DNA for the CDR3 is TGTGCCAGCAGCCAAGATCTTCGGGGTGCCGGCTACACCTTC. Amino acid sequence: CASSQDLRGAGYTF.